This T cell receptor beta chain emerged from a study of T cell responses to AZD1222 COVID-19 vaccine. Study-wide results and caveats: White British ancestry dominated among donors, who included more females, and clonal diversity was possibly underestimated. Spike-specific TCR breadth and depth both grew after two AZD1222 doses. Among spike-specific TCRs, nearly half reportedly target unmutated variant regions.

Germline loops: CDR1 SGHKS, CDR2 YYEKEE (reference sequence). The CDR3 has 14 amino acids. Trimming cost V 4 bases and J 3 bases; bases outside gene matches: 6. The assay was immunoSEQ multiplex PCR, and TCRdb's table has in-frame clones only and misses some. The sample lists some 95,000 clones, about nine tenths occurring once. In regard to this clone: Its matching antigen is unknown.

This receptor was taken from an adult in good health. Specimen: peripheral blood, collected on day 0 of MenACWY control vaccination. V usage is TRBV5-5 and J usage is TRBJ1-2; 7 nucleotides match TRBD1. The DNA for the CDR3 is TGTGCCAGCAGCCCCCAGGGGGGATACTATGGCTACACCTTC. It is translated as CASSPQGGYYGYTF.